This section outlines one TCR beta chain sequence together with its context. What it binds is not known. The CDR3 runs 15 residues. Germline V gene data show CDR1 as SGHRS and CDR2 as YFSETQ. V lost 1 base and J lost 1, with 11 bases in between. 5'RACE, which relied on constant-segment primers, yielded TCR alpha and TCR beta cDNA libraries carrying sample barcodes and UMIs. One entry per CDR3 protein results from TCRdb running MiXCR on the 5' RACE reads. This sample carries some 120,000 distinct CDR3 sequences, about 15% of them seen once, and the ten largest clones take approximately 5.5%. The data stem from a study of T-cell memory formation after mild COVID-19. Turning to the study itself: TCR clusters mostly belonged to single donors. Overall study findings and caveats: Pre-infection memory held some responding clones, suggesting pre-existing cross-reactive T cells responded. Day 15 to 85 contracting clones showed balanced CD4/CD8; day 15 to 37 expanders favored CD4+.

V usage is TRBV5-1 and J usage is TRBJ1-1, with D unresolved. The sequencing input was PBMCs or a T cell subset sorted from them (not recorded which). The sequence derives from a man between 18 and 29 years old who had mild COVID-19 (a few samples of this study predate the infection). Cell type and time point are not known. In nucleotides, the CDR3 is TGCGCCAGCAGCTTGCGGTCAATGCCGAACACTGAAGCTTTCTTT. Translated, it gives CASSLRSMPNTEAFF.